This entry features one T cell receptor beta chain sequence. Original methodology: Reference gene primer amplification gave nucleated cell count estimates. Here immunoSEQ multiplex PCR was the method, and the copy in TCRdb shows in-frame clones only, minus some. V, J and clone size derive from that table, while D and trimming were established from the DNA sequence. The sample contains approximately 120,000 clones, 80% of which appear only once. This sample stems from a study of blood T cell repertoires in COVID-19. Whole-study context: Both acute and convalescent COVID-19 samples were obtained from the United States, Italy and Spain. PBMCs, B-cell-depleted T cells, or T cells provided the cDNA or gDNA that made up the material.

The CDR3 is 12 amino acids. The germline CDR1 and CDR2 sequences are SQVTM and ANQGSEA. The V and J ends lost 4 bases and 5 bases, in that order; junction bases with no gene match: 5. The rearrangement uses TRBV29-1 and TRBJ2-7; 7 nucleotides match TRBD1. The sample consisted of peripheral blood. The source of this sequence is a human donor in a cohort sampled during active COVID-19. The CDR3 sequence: CSVVDRVDEQYF. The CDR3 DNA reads TGCAGCGTTGTTGACAGGGTGGACGAGCAGTACTTC.